Listed below are T cell receptor beta chains from one sample, sequenced in a study of blood T cell repertoires in COVID-19. Repertoires were generated with immunoSEQ multiplex PCR, while TCRdb's copy carries only in-frame clones and drops some. Among 350,000 or so clones listed, roughly 86% were seen once. Material: peripheral blood. The receptors stem from a woman younger than 45 with COVID-19, enrolled during active disease. The CDR3 runs from the conserved cysteine through the conserved F or W. The D gene is left open where the match is weak. Clone size is given for some rows only: seen once, a few or many times, or a class if the clone is expanded.

D gene: -; clone size: -; V gene: TRBV7-9; J gene: TRBJ2-3; CDR3 protein: CASSLAGGGTQYF; CDR3 DNA: TGTGCCAGCAGCTTAGCGGGGGGAGGCACGCAGTATTTT
D gene: -; clone size: few; V gene: TRBV18; J gene: TRBJ1-3; CDR3 protein: CASSPLGRSSGNTIYF; CDR3 DNA: TGTGCCAGCTCACCTCTGGGGAGAAGCTCTGGAAACACCATATATTTT
D gene: -; clone size: -; V gene: TRBV7-9; J gene: TRBJ2-7; CDR3 protein: CASSLVVGSTGEQYF; CDR3 DNA: TGTGCCAGCAGCTTAGTTGTAGGCTCAACGGGGGAGCAGTACTTC
D gene: -; clone size: -; V gene: TRBV5-1; J gene: TRBJ2-7; CDR3 protein: CASSSFGVGEQYF; CDR3 DNA: TGCGCCAGCAGCTCGTTCGGGGTTGGGGAGCAGTACTTC
D gene: -; clone size: -; V gene: TRBV19; J gene: TRBJ2-5; CDR3 protein: CASSPGFLPGETQYF; CDR3 DNA: TGTGCCAGTAGTCCGGGGTTTCTGCCGGGGGAGACCCAGTACTTC
D gene: TRBD2; clone size: -; V gene: TRBV7-2; J gene: TRBJ2-5; CDR3 protein: CASSPPPRLAGVGETQYF; CDR3 DNA: TGTGCCAGCAGCCCTCCACCAAGACTAGCGGGAGTTGGAGAGACCCAGTACTTC
D gene: TRBD1; clone size: -; V gene: TRBV4-1; J gene: TRBJ1-2; CDR3 protein: CASSQDEGGQGVYGYTF; CDR3 DNA: TGCGCCAGCAGCCAAGATGAAGGAGGACAGGGGGTATATGGCTACACCTTC
D gene: TRBD1; clone size: -; V gene: TRBV5-6; J gene: TRBJ2-1; CDR3 protein: CASNRGPYNEQFF; CDR3 DNA: TGTGCCAGCAATAGGGGGCCCTACAATGAGCAGTTCTTC
D gene: TRBD2; clone size: -; V gene: TRBV9; J gene: TRBJ2-7; CDR3 protein: CASSAASGSLYEQYF; CDR3 DNA: TGTGCCAGCAGCGCGGCTAGCGGGAGTTTGTACGAGCAGTACTTC
D gene: TRBD2; clone size: -; V gene: TRBV30; J gene: TRBJ2-1; CDR3 protein: CAWSVRLAGGNEQFF; CDR3 DNA: TGTGCCTGGAGTGTACGCCTAGCGGGAGGCAATGAGCAGTTCTTC
D gene: -; clone size: -; V gene: TRBV5-1; J gene: TRBJ1-4; CDR3 protein: CASSLWAGQEEKLFF; CDR3 DNA: TGCGCCAGCAGCTTGTGGGCAGGGCAAGAGGAAAAACTGTTTTTT
D gene: -; clone size: -; V gene: TRBV23-1; J gene: TRBJ1-3; CDR3 protein: CASHPSGKGNTIYF; CDR3 DNA: TGCGCCAGCCATCCCTCAGGGAAGGGAAACACCATATATTTT
D gene: -; clone size: -; V gene: TRBV3-1/TRBV3-2; J gene: TRBJ2-3; CDR3 protein: CASSQDPGMADTQYF; CDR3 DNA: TGTGCCAGCAGCCAAGACCCCGGGATGGCAGATACGCAGTATTTT
D gene: -; clone size: -; V gene: TRBV5-4; J gene: TRBJ2-2; CDR3 protein: CAAGQLNTGELFF; CDR3 DNA: TGTGCCGCGGGACAGCTAAACACCGGGGAGCTGTTTTTT
D gene: TRBD1; clone size: once; V gene: TRBV6-5; J gene: TRBJ1-6; CDR3 protein: CASSYVETGNSPLHF; CDR3 DNA: TGTGCCAGCAGTTACGTCGAGACAGGGAATTCACCCCTCCACTTT
D gene: TRBD2; clone size: -; V gene: TRBV14; J gene: TRBJ2-3; CDR3 protein: CASSLIRGLAGTDTQYF; CDR3 DNA: TGTGCCAGCAGCCTCATCAGGGGACTAGCGGGCACAGATACGCAGTATTTT
D gene: TRBD2; clone size: -; V gene: TRBV27; J gene: TRBJ2-7; CDR3 protein: CASSPVGGAYEQYF; CDR3 DNA: TGTGCCAGCAGCCCCGTGGGAGGGGCTTACGAGCAGTACTTC